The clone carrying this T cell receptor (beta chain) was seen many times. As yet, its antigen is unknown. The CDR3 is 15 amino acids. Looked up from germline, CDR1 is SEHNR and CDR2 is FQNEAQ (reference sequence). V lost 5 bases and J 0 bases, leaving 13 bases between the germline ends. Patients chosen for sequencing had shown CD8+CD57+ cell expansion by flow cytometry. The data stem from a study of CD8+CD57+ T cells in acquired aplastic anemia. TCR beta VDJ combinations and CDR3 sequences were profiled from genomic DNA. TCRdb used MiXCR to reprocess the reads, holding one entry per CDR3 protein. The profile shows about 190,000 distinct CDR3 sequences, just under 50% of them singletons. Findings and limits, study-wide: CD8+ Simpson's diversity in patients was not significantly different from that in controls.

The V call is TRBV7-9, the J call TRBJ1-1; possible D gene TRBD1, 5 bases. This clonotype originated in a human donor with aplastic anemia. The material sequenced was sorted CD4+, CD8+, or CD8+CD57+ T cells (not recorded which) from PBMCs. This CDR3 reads CASSPRGNMNTEAFF. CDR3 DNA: TGTGCCAGCAGCCCTCGGGGGAATATGAACACTGAAGCTTTCTTT.